This section outlines one TCR beta chain sequence together with its context. The data belong to a study of blood T cell repertoires in COVID-19. Looking at the study overall: PBMCs, B-cell-depleted T cells, or T cells were the source of the cDNA or gDNA that made up the material.

This CDR3 contains 13 residues. Germline V gene lookup returns CDR1 SEHNR and CDR2 FQNEAQ (reference sequence). V was trimmed by 3 bases and J by 7 bases, leaving 13 bases between them. In the original processing: Amplification of reference gene primers provided the estimated nucleated cell counts. Sequencing used immunoSEQ multiplex PCR; TCRdb keeps in-frame clones, though not all of them. V and J calls and clone size follow that table, whereas D and trimming were derived from the DNA. The data show about 250,000 clones, approximately 80% seen once. This clonotype was sampled from a woman aged 80 or older with active or convalescent COVID-19. Sequenced material: peripheral blood. This chain links TRBV7-9 with TRBJ2-7; tentatively, D is TRBD2 (6 bases). The CDR3 reads CASSLEGSTEQYF. CDR3 in DNA: TGTGCCAGCAGCTTGGAGGGATCAACGGAGCAGTACTTC.